This is a list of T cell receptor beta chains from one sample in a study of cytomegalovirus exposure and HLA in healthy donors. Clones were read by immunoSEQ multiplex PCR, and TCRdb kept only the in-frame ones, dropping some. Altogether 150,000 or so clones are present, roughly 84% being singletons, with the ten largest covering about 2.2%. The specimen was PBMCs. The receptors were gathered from a human donor in good health. The CDR3 runs from the conserved cysteine through the conserved F or W. Fields, in order: J gene, D gene, clone size, V gene, CDR3 length, CDR3 DNA, CDR3 protein. A D gene is named only where the DNA matches it firmly. Rows may omit the clone size; those that give it use once, few, many or a size class.

J: TRBJ1-2
D: -
size: -
V: TRBV4-3
length: 16
DNA: TGCGCCAGCAGCCAAGGAGTGGTAGGGGATAACTATGGCTACACCTTC
CDR3: CASSQGVVGDNYGYTF

J: TRBJ2-5
D: TRBD1
size: -
V: TRBV5-1
length: 15
DNA: TGCGCCAGCAGCTTGGAACAGGGGGCTCGAGAGACCCAGTACTTC
CDR3: CASSLEQGARETQYF

J: TRBJ1-1
D: TRBD1
size: -
V: TRBV18
length: 14
DNA: TGTGCCAGCTCCCCTGACAGGGTTGGCGCTGAAGCTTTCTTT
CDR3: CASSPDRVGAEAFF

J: TRBJ1-3
D: TRBD1
size: once
V: TRBV6-5
length: 15
DNA: TGTGCCAGCAGTACCAGGGGGTCCTCTGGAAACACCATATATTTT
CDR3: CASSTRGSSGNTIYF

J: TRBJ2-5
D: -
size: -
V: TRBV25-1
length: 12
DNA: TGTGCCAGCAGTGAATTCAAAGAGACCCAGTACTTC
CDR3: CASSEFKETQYF

J: TRBJ1-1
D: -
size: -
V: TRBV10-3
length: 14
DNA: TGTGCCATCAGTGAGTCGGACACTCTAGTAGAAGCTTTCTTT
CDR3: CAISESDTLVEAFF

J: TRBJ1-2
D: -
size: once
V: TRBV28
length: 14
DNA: TGTGCCAGCAGTTTAGGGCCGCCCAACTATGGCTACACCTTC
CDR3: CASSLGPPNYGYTF

J: TRBJ2-1
D: TRBD2
size: -
V: TRBV9
length: 15
DNA: TGTGCCAGCAGCGGCCGGACTAGCGGGATGAATGAGCAGTTCTTC
CDR3: CASSGRTSGMNEQFF

J: TRBJ1-1
D: -
size: -
V: TRBV6-4
length: 13
DNA: TGTGCCAGCAGACAGAGCATGAACACTGAAGCTTTCTTT
CDR3: CASRQSMNTEAFF

J: TRBJ1-6
D: TRBD1
size: -
V: TRBV6-5
length: 16
DNA: TGTGCCAGCAGTTACGCCGGGACAGGGCGTAATTCACCCCTCCACTTT
CDR3: CASSYAGTGRNSPLHF

J: TRBJ1-5
D: -
size: -
V: TRBV15
length: 16
DNA: TGTGCCACCAGTATACGGACCGGGGGGAGCAATCAGCCCCAGCATTTT
CDR3: CATSIRTGGSNQPQHF

J: TRBJ2-7
D: -
size: -
V: TRBV18
length: 12
DNA: TGTGCCAGCTCATCCCTTTCCTACGAGCAGTACTTC
CDR3: CASSSLSYEQYF

J: TRBJ1-2
D: TRBD1
size: -
V: TRBV4-2
length: 15
DNA: TGTGCCAGCAGCCAAGTTGAGACAGGGAGCTATGGCTACACCTTC
CDR3: CASSQVETGSYGYTF

J: TRBJ2-6
D: TRBD1
size: -
V: TRBV7-2
length: 15
DNA: TGTGCCAGCAGCTTGCAGGGGGCTGGGGCCAACGTCCTGACTTTC
CDR3: CASSLQGAGANVLTF

J: TRBJ1-4
D: TRBD1
size: -
V: TRBV29-1
length: 13
DNA: TGCAGCGTTGTCAGGGGGCAAAATGAAAAACTGTTTTTT
CDR3: CSVVRGQNEKLFF

J: TRBJ1-1
D: TRBD1
size: once
V: TRBV6-5
length: 15
DNA: TGTGCCAGCAGCCCTCGACAGGGAAAAAGCACTGAAGCTTTCTTT
CDR3: CASSPRQGKSTEAFF

J: TRBJ2-7
D: -
size: few
V: TRBV25-1
length: 12
DNA: TGTGCCAGCAGCGACAGATCCTACGAGCAGTACTTC
CDR3: CASSDRSYEQYF

J: TRBJ1-6
D: -
size: -
V: TRBV5-4
length: 16
DNA: TGTGCCAGCAGCTCCGGAAGGAGCTCCTATAATTCACCCCTCCACTTT
CDR3: CASSSGRSSYNSPLHF

J: TRBJ1-5
D: TRBD1
size: -
V: TRBV28
length: 17
DNA: TGTGCCAGCAGCTCTCCCGGGACAGGGCTTGGCAATCAGCCCCAGCATTTT
CDR3: CASSSPGTGLGNQPQHF

J: TRBJ2-7
D: TRBD2
size: -
V: TRBV7-9
length: 14
DNA: TGTGCCAGCAGCGGACTAGCGGAAGCCTACGAGCAGTACTTC
CDR3: CASSGLAEAYEQYF

J: TRBJ2-3
D: -
size: -
V: TRBV18
length: 13
DNA: TGTGCCAGCTCACCCGGACACACAGATACGCAGTATTTT
CDR3: CASSPGHTDTQYF

J: TRBJ2-1
D: -
size: -
V: TRBV9
length: 15
DNA: TGTGCCAGCAGCGTCGGTAGGGGTGGTTACAATGAGCAGTTCTTC
CDR3: CASSVGRGGYNEQFF

J: TRBJ1-2
D: TRBD1
size: -
V: TRBV28
length: 13
DNA: TGTGCCAGCAGTGGACAGGGTTTCTATGGCTACACCTTC
CDR3: CASSGQGFYGYTF

J: TRBJ2-3
D: -
size: -
V: TRBV29-1
length: 13
DNA: TGCAGCGTTGAAGGGGGGGTCACAGATACGCAGTATTTT
CDR3: CSVEGGVTDTQYF

J: TRBJ2-7
D: TRBD2
size: -
V: TRBV10-1
length: 14
DNA: TGCGCCAGCGTCCCGGGGGGGCCCTCCTACGAGCAGTACTTC
CDR3: CASVPGGPSYEQYF

J: TRBJ2-7
D: TRBD2
size: -
V: TRBV4-3
length: 16
DNA: TGCGCCAGCAGCCCCAATAGCGGGGGAAACGGCTACGAGCAGTACTTC
CDR3: CASSPNSGGNGYEQYF

J: TRBJ2-2
D: TRBD2
size: -
V: TRBV28
length: 16
DNA: TGTGCCAGCATTAAGCGGGAGGGCCATCTCACCGGGGAGCTGTTTTTT
CDR3: CASIKREGHLTGELFF

J: TRBJ2-2
D: -
size: -
V: TRBV2
length: 11
DNA: TGTGCCAGCAGCTACACCGGGGAGCTGTTTTTT
CDR3: CASSYTGELFF

J: TRBJ1-1
D: TRBD1
size: -
V: TRBV6-1
length: 14
DNA: TGTGCCAGCAGTATAGGACAGGGGGACACTGAAGCTTTCTTT
CDR3: CASSIGQGDTEAFF

J: TRBJ1-2
D: TRBD1
size: few
V: TRBV7-9
length: 15
DNA: TGTGCCAGCAGCTTGCAGGGGGCTTGGAAGGATGGCTACACCTTC
CDR3: CASSLQGAWKDGYTF

J: TRBJ2-7
D: -
size: -
V: TRBV6-1
length: 15
DNA: TGTGCCAGCAGTGGGGGAGGTTGGGTTACCTACGAGCAGTACTTC
CDR3: CASSGGGWVTYEQYF

J: TRBJ1-1
D: -
size: -
V: TRBV27
length: 13
DNA: TGTGCCAGCAGTTTATTTGGGGGGACTGAAGCTTTCTTT
CDR3: CASSLFGGTEAFF

J: TRBJ1-2
D: -
size: -
V: TRBV29-1
length: 11
DNA: TGCAGCGTTCAAAAGACAGCTGGCTACACCTTC
CDR3: CSVQKTAGYTF

J: TRBJ1-2
D: -
size: -
V: TRBV5-1
length: 16
DNA: TGCGCCAGCAGCTTGGCTCCCTTGGACAGCCACTATGGCTACACCTTC
CDR3: CASSLAPLDSHYGYTF

J: TRBJ1-6
D: -
size: -
V: TRBV5-5
length: 18
DNA: TGTGCCAGCAGTGGTCGGGACTCACCGGGCTCCTATAATTCACCCCTCCACTTT
CDR3: CASSGRDSPGSYNSPLHF

J: TRBJ2-6
D: -
size: -
V: TRBV2
length: 18
DNA: TGTGCCAGCAATTCTAGACAGGCCCGCAATTCTGGGGCCAACGTCCTGACTTTC
CDR3: CASNSRQARNSGANVLTF

J: TRBJ1-4
D: -
size: -
V: TRBV6-5
length: 14
DNA: TGTGCCAGCAGCTCCGGAGATATTTTGGGAAAACTGTTTTTT
CDR3: CASSSGDILGKLFF

J: TRBJ2-1
D: -
size: -
V: TRBV9
length: 14
DNA: TGTGCCAGCAGCGTAGGGGAGTGGGCTAATGAGCAGTTCTTC
CDR3: CASSVGEWANEQFF

J: TRBJ2-2
D: TRBD2
size: -
V: TRBV6-5
length: 15
DNA: TGTGCCAGCAGGTCTGCGGGGGTTACGACCGGGGAGCTGTTTTTT
CDR3: CASRSAGVTTGELFF

J: TRBJ2-7
D: TRBD2
size: -
V: TRBV28
length: 14
DNA: TGTGCCACCTCTAGCGGGAGGCCCTGGGAGCAGCAGTACTTC
CDR3: CATSSGRPWEQQYF

J: TRBJ1-1
D: -
size: -
V: TRBV19
length: 13
DNA: TGTGCCAGTAGTCTAACAGTAAACACTGAAGCTTTCTTT
CDR3: CASSLTVNTEAFF

J: TRBJ2-7
D: TRBD1
size: -
V: TRBV11-2
length: 16
DNA: TGTGCCAGCAGCGAAGGACAGGGCATTCCTGGGTACGAGCAGTACTTC
CDR3: CASSEGQGIPGYEQYF

J: TRBJ1-3
D: -
size: few
V: TRBV6-5
length: 11
DNA: TGTGCCAGCAGTTACTCTGGGCAGTCCTATTTT
CDR3: CASSYSGQSYF

J: TRBJ2-5
D: TRBD2
size: -
V: TRBV4-1
length: 15
DNA: TGCGCCAGCAGCCATACAGGACTAGCGATTGAGACCCAGTACTTC
CDR3: CASSHTGLAIETQYF

J: TRBJ2-1
D: -
size: -
V: TRBV7-2
length: 16
DNA: TGTGCCAGCAGCTTATTATCTTTTGGGACGGCACAGGGGCAGTTCTTC
CDR3: CASSLLSFGTAQGQFF

J: TRBJ1-1
D: -
size: -
V: TRBV4-1
length: 16
DNA: TGCGCCAGCAGCCAAGTACATTCGGGGGTAGGCGCTGAAGCTTTCTTT
CDR3: CASSQVHSGVGAEAFF

J: TRBJ2-7
D: -
size: -
V: TRBV5-4
length: 15
DNA: TGTGCCAGCAGCTCGTCTACGCGGGGCTCCTACGAGCAGTACTTC
CDR3: CASSSSTRGSYEQYF

J: TRBJ1-2
D: TRBD1
size: -
V: TRBV6-4
length: 16
DNA: TGTGCCAGCAGTGACAGGGTGGACAGGGTATTTTATGGCTACACCTTC
CDR3: CASSDRVDRVFYGYTF

J: TRBJ1-2
D: -
size: -
V: TRBV19
length: 13
DNA: TGTGCCAGTAGGGACACGTCTAACTATGGCTACACCTTC
CDR3: CASRDTSNYGYTF

J: TRBJ1-1
D: TRBD1
size: many
V: TRBV5-1
length: 14
DNA: TGCGCCAGCAGTCCCAGGGGGTCGGACACTGAAGCTTTCTTT
CDR3: CASSPRGSDTEAFF

J: TRBJ2-5
D: -
size: -
V: TRBV21-1
length: 18
DNA: TGTGCCAGCAGCAAAGGGGCAGGGACAAGCTCTAAGACGGAGACCCAGTACTTC
CDR3: CASSKGAGTSSKTETQYF

J: TRBJ2-4
D: TRBD1
size: -
V: TRBV27
length: 17
DNA: TGTGCCAGCAGTTTGGGGACAGGGGTGGGAGCCAAAAACATTCAGTACTTC
CDR3: CASSLGTGVGAKNIQYF

J: TRBJ2-2
D: -
size: -
V: TRBV6-5
length: 16
DNA: TGTGCCAGCAGTTCCTGGGGGGACAGCTACACCGGGGAGCTGTTTTTT
CDR3: CASSSWGDSYTGELFF